One sample yielded the 2 T cell receptor beta chains listed below, sequenced in a study of blood T cell repertoires in COVID-19. Data came from immunoSEQ multiplex PCR; TCRdb stores just in-frame clones and leaves some out. The sample shows over 130,000 clones, 75% to 90% of them seen only once. The sequenced material came from peripheral blood. These receptors were collected from a man in his 70s with acute or convalescent COVID-19.

The rearrangement links TRBV5-6 to TRBJ1-3, with D maybe TRBD1 (6 bases). This CDR3 has 18 amino acids. Trimming left V 0 bases short and J 0 bases short, with 16 bases between. Germline V lookup: CDR1 SGHDT, CDR2 YYEEEE. The CDR3, as DNA: TGTGCCAGCAGCTTGGGTGCTGAGGGGGTGACCTCTGGAAACACCATATATTTT. It encodes CASSLGAEGVTSGNTIYF.

The gene calls are TRBV6-5 and TRBJ2-5; 9 bases match TRBD1. The CDR3 spans 15 residues. CDR1 is MNHEY, CDR2 SVGAGI, per germline. V lost 5 bases and J lost 1; bases outside the gene matches: 5. The CDR3 DNA is TGTGCCAGCAGTCGGGACAGGGCTCTCCAAGAGACCCAGTACTTC. Translated: CASSRDRALQETQYF.